This T cell receptor (beta chain) is from a study of cytomegalovirus exposure and HLA in healthy donors. The repertoire was sequenced with immunoSEQ multiplex PCR; TCRdb's copy has only in-frame clones and lacks some. The sample carries 160,000 or so clones, around 90% recorded once. As concerns this clone: The antigen remains undetermined.

Study results and caveats: For cytomegalovirus status, the classifier reportedly gave diagnoses with high specificity and sensitivity.

J was trimmed by 6 bases and V by 3 bases; bases with no gene match: 4. CDR1 SGHRS and CDR2 YFSETQ come from the germline V gene. The CDR3 is 13 amino acids. This TCR was recovered from a man younger than 35 in good health and CMV-seronegative. This chain joins TRBV5-1 and TRBJ1-2, with 8 nucleotides matching TRBD1. The source material was PBMCs. The CDR3, as DNA: TGCGCCAGCAGCTACAGGGGGAAGGATGGCTACACCTTC. Protein sequence: CASSYRGKDGYTF.